This is a list of T cell receptor beta chains from one sample in a study of blood T cell repertoires in COVID-19. Generated by immunoSEQ multiplex PCR, the TCRdb table keeps only in-frame clones and is missing some. Of 250,000 to 350,000 clones listed, around 90% are singletons. Sequenced: PBMCs or T cells enriched from blood (not recorded which). The origin of the receptors is a woman aged 18-29 years with acute COVID-19. Each CDR3 is given with its conserved first and last residue. Fields, in order: J gene, V gene, CDR3 length, CDR3 protein.

TRBJ2-4 | TRBV28 | 15 | CASSLVGGPGNIQYF
TRBJ2-1 | TRBV2 | 14 | CASSDRRSYNEQFF
TRBJ1-3 | TRBV19 | 15 | CASSPWTGTGNTIYF
TRBJ2-3 | TRBV18 | 16 | CASSPTGASTTDTQYF
TRBJ2-3 | TRBV5-8 | 16 | CASSPSWGVRTDTQYF
TRBJ1-1 | TRBV20-1 | 11 | CSAPGQANPFF
TRBJ2-1 | TRBV5-1 | 16 | CASNPSGDLLFNEQFF
TRBJ2-3 | TRBV19 | 15 | CASTLTSGGSDTQYF
TRBJ2-1 | TRBV27 | 15 | CASRGGLAGLNEQFF
TRBJ1-2 | TRBV6-5 | 15 | CASSDGTAGGSGYTF
TRBJ2-1 | TRBV11-1 | 14 | CASSLGGEYNEQFF
TRBJ2-1 | TRBV28 | 18 | CASSSPTSGTKLHVEQFF
TRBJ1-4 | TRBV5-4 | 14 | CASSLRGTNEKLFF
TRBJ1-2 | TRBV11-2 | 15 | CASSLDLAGARGYTF
TRBJ1-1 | TRBV29-1 | 15 | CSVWTGAPPPAEAFF
TRBJ2-2 | TRBV5-1 | 12 | CASSLNTGELFF
TRBJ1-1 | TRBV7-9 | 14 | CASSLSRGTTEAFF
TRBJ1-1 | TRBV6-5 | 15 | CASSYGGAFKTEAFF
TRBJ1-3 | TRBV4-1 | 21 | CASSQDLFRKLRDNSGNTIYF
TRBJ2-1 | TRBV10-3 | 15 | CAITSRDLPSNEQFF
TRBJ2-2 | TRBV9 | 13 | CASSVIRTGELFF
TRBJ2-7 | TRBV7-2 | 15 | CASRSNGLVRYEQYF
TRBJ1-1 | TRBV25-1 | 13 | CASSEHMNTEAFF
TRBJ2-3 | TRBV5-6 | 15 | CASSFFRARTDTQYF
TRBJ2-1 | TRBV24-1 | 16 | CATSASSGRNYNEQFF
TRBJ2-1 | TRBV7-9 | 16 | CASSRLGAGGNNEQFF
TRBJ2-1 | TRBV18 | 16 | CASSPPPGVPYNEQFF
TRBJ1-4 | TRBV18 | 15 | CASSQGTPSNEKLFF
TRBJ2-7 | TRBV6-4 | 15 | CASRWDCNLPYEQYF
TRBJ2-7 | TRBV7-9 | 19 | CASSLTPGLRGLFAYEQYF
TRBJ2-7 | TRBV5-1 | 18 | CASSFDPGGQGRRYEQYF
TRBJ1-5 | TRBV2 | 14 | CASSEGQGIQPQHF
TRBJ2-3 | TRBV10-1 | 12 | CASSRPSGTQYF
TRBJ1-4 | TRBV24-1 | 16 | CATSDPRTGDNEKLFF
TRBJ1-4 | TRBV6-5 | 15 | CASRRSPGGGEKLFF
TRBJ2-1 | TRBV7-2 | 17 | CASSLVGPGGGYNEQFF
TRBJ1-5 | TRBV12-5 | 15 | CASDLYGTVNQPQHF
TRBJ1-4 | TRBV30 | 13 | CAWSQGGSEKLFF
TRBJ2-7 | TRBV10-1 | 15 | CASVRRGRKAYEQYF
TRBJ2-1 | TRBV13 | 13 | CASSLYLSNEQFF
TRBJ1-2 | TRBV18 | 14 | CASSPISRAGGYTF
TRBJ1-1 | TRBV7-8 | 14 | CASSLAEENTEAFF
TRBJ1-1 | TRBV4-1 | 14 | CASSHRGFGTEAFF
TRBJ2-1 | TRBV7-9 | 15 | CASSPRGQGYNEQFF
TRBJ2-7 | TRBV30 | 13 | CAWSPGQDYEQYF
TRBJ2-1 | TRBV28 | 12 | CASSANQGEQFF
TRBJ2-2 | TRBV6-6 | 14 | CASSYSTRTGELFF
TRBJ2-5 | TRBV4-1 | 14 | CASSQVVSLETQYF
TRBJ2-1 | TRBV18 | 15 | CASSEGVQGIRVQFF
TRBJ2-1 | TRBV11-3 | 13 | CASSLTSVNEQFF
TRBJ2-4 | TRBV27 | 15 | CASRPYGTGENIQYF
TRBJ2-2 | TRBV9 | 15 | CASSNTGGYTGELFF
TRBJ2-5 | TRBV5-1 | 15 | CASSLIAGLQETQYF
TRBJ1-2 | TRBV14 | 17 | CASSQDDEVLANYGYTF
TRBJ2-1 | TRBV11-2 | 14 | CASSLVLADNEQFF
TRBJ2-7 | TRBV7-9 | 13 | CASSSSGAYEQYF
TRBJ1-3 | TRBV4-2 | 14 | CASSQEHTGNTIYF
TRBJ2-7 | TRBV11-2 | 15 | CASSLVGAILLEQYF
TRBJ2-7 | TRBV5-6 | 14 | CASSLGGGSYEQYF
TRBJ2-3 | TRBV30 | 18 | CAQNIGTSGRTFTDTQYF